A single sample is the source of the 25 T cell receptor beta chains below, sequenced in a study of blood T cell repertoires in COVID-19. The assay was immunoSEQ multiplex PCR, and TCRdb's table has in-frame clones only and misses some. Seen here are roughly 340,000 clones, more than 75% observed once, and the top ten hold around 2%. Sequenced input: PBMCs or T cells enriched from blood (not recorded which). The receptor set was obtained from a man aged 40-49 years in a cohort exposed to, infected with or recovered from COVID-19 (not recorded which).

The chain carries TRBV7-2 and TRBJ2-2; 9 positions agree with TRBD2. This CDR3 is 15 amino acids long. Germline V gene sequence: CDR1 SGHTA, CDR2 FQGNSA. Losses at the gene ends were 3 bases for V and 7 bases for J; bases not matched to a gene: 6. The DNA for the CDR3 is TGTGCCAGCAGCTTGGGCGGGAGGGCTGTCGGGGAGCTGTTTTTT. It specifies CASSLGGRAVGELFF.

The V call is TRBV28, the J call TRBJ2-7, with D perhaps matching TRBD1 (5 bases). CDR1 and CDR2 (germline): MDHEN, SYDVKM. The CDR3 runs 15 residues. The V gene lost 2 bases and the J gene lost 5 bases, with 16 bases spanning the gap. The CDR3 DNA follows: TGTGCCAGCAGTTTACCAGGGTTAGGTATGGACGAGCAGTACTTC. This gives the protein CASSLPGLGMDEQYF. Full variable domain (remainder filled in from reference TRBV28 and TRBJ2-7): DVKVTQSSRYLVKRTGEKVFLECVQDMDHENMFWYRQDPGLGLRLIYFSYDVKMKEKGDIPEGYSVSREKKERFSLILESASTNQTSMYLCASSLPGLGMDEQYFGPGTRLTVT.

The chain employs TRBV5-5 and TRBJ2-1, with D maybe TRBD1 (5 bases). There are 15 residues in the CDR3. The germline CDR1 and CDR2 sequences are SGHKS and YYEKEE (reference sequence). V shed 0 bases and J shed 8 bases, with 15 bases lying between them. The CDR3 sequence: CASSLVAGYPDEQFF. The CDR3 region has the DNA TGTGCCAGCAGCTTGGTCGCAGGGTACCCCGATGAGCAGTTCTTC.

This chain links TRBV19 with TRBJ1-1, with D maybe TRBD1 (5 bases). Germline CDR1 LNHDA, CDR2 SQIVND (reference sequence). This CDR3 region has 13 residues. V was shortened by 7 bases and J by 5 bases, with 14 bases between the two germline ends. CDR3 in DNA: TGTGCCAGTACACTGGGGCAGACTACTGAAGCTTTCTTT. Its translation is CASTLGQTTEAFF.

The chain links TRBV11-2 to TRBJ1-4; no firm D call. The CDR3 runs 15 residues. CDR1 is SGHAT, CDR2 FQNNGV, per germline. V lost 1 base, J lost 5 bases, and 11 bases lay in between. This CDR3 reads CASSLGFRRNEKLFF. The CDR3 region has the DNA TGTGCCAGCAGCTTAGGATTTCGGCGGAATGAAAAACTGTTTTTT. Drawing the rest from reference TRBV11-2 and TRBJ1-4, the complete variable domain is EAGVAQSPRYKIIEKRQSVAFWCNPISGHATLYWYQQILGQGPKLLIQFQNNGVVDDSQLPKDRFSAERLKGVDSTLKIQPAKLEDSAVYLCASSLGFRRNEKLFFGSGTQLSVL.

V and J are TRBV3-1 (or the pseudogene TRBV3-2) and TRBJ1-5; 9 positions match TRBD1. The CDR3 is made up of 15 amino acids. The trim removed 2 bases at V and 7 bases at J, leaving 6 bases unmatched. Per the germline V gene, CDR1 is LGHDT and CDR2 is YNNKEL (reference sequence). The DNA of the CDR3 is TGTGCCAGCAGCCAACGCGGGACAGGGAACCAGCCCCAGCATTTT. Encoded protein: CASSQRGTGNQPQHF.

The chain joins TRBV5-1 to TRBJ2-1; TRBD2 matches at 14 bases. CDR3 size: 17 residues. V lost 4 bases and J lost 6; bases outside the gene matches: 9. The germline CDR1 and CDR2 sequences are SGHRS and YFSETQ. Here the CDR3 DNA reads TGCGCCAGCAGCCCCCGGACTAGCGGGAGGAAGGGCAATGAGCAGTTCTTC. This translates into CASSPRTSGRKGNEQFF.

The V and J genes are TRBV10-1 and TRBJ2-3; maybe TRBD1 (5 bases). Trimming removed 6 bases at V and 1 base at J, with 8 bases between. This CDR3 comprises 13 residues. In germline, CDR1 is WNHNN, CDR2 SYGVQD (reference sequence). The CDR3 DNA sequence: TGCGCCAGCAGGCCCAGGGGCACAGATACGCAGTATTTT. Amino acid sequence: CASRPRGTDTQYF.

In this sample, this clone turned up a few times. The rearrangement joins TRBV30 to TRBJ2-7; D might be TRBD1 (5 bases). The CDR3 is made up of 12 amino acids. CDR1 is GTSNPN, CDR2 SVGIG, per germline (reference sequence). V was pared by 0 bases and J by 9 bases, with 12 bases between. CDR3 DNA: TGTGCCTGGAGTGTAAGGGGTAGGGTGCAGTACTTC. It translates to CAWSVRGRVQYF.

The chain is built from TRBV7-6 and TRBJ2-2; a weak D match, TRBD1 (6 bases). The CDR3 consists of 16 residues. Trimming removed 5 bases from V and 0 bases from J, with 13 bases in between. Germline lookup yields CDR1 SGHVS and CDR2 FNYEAQ. The CDR3 region has the DNA TGTGCCAGCAGCCCCTTGACAGGCTCGAACACCGGGGAGCTGTTTTTT. It codes for CASSPLTGSNTGELFF.

As DNA, the CDR3 is TGTGCCAGCAGCCCGTGGGTAGCGGGCTCCTACGAGCAGTACTTC. Its protein product is CASSPWVAGSYEQYF. The gene calls are TRBV27 and TRBJ2-7; 7 bases are shared with TRBD2. J was trimmed by 0 bases and V by 6 bases; bases with no gene match: 8. The CDR3 loop spans 15 amino acids. Germline assignment: CDR1 MNHEY and CDR2 SMNVEV (reference sequence).

V and J are TRBV6-5 and TRBJ1-2; TRBD1 is a possible D gene (5 bases). Germline values: CDR1 MNHEY, CDR2 SVGAGI. The CDR3 has 11 residues. Between the trimmed V and J ends, which lost 8 bases and 9 bases, there was a span of 13 bases. The CDR3 spells CASEFDSRYTF. Here the CDR3 DNA reads TGTGCCAGCGAATTTGACAGTCGCTACACCTTC.

The rearrangement links TRBV19 to TRBJ1-1, with D possibly matching TRBD1 (6 bases). Germline V gene sequence: CDR1 LNHDA, CDR2 SQIVND (reference sequence). This CDR3 region has 14 residues. Between the trimmed V and J ends, which lost 8 bases and 0 bases, there was a span of 13 bases. The CDR3 DNA follows: TGTGCCAGTGCCCACAGGGTGATGAACACTGAAGCTTTCTTT. Its translation is CASAHRVMNTEAFF.

The chain carries TRBV6-5 and TRBJ2-1, with 7 bases matching TRBD2. The germline V gene encodes CDR1 MNHEY and CDR2 SVGAGI. Losses at the gene ends were 0 bases for V and 8 bases for J; bases not matched to a gene: 10. This CDR3 spans 16 amino acids. The CDR3 loop reads CASSYSILAEGDEQFF. The CDR3 nucleotides read TGTGCCAGCAGTTACTCGATTCTAGCGGAGGGCGATGAGCAGTTCTTC.

The chain uses TRBV19 and TRBJ1-3; a weak D match, TRBD1 (5 bases). Germline CDR1 LNHDA, CDR2 SQIVND (reference sequence). Trimming removed 2 bases from V and 3 bases from J, with 17 bases in between. CDR3 length equals 17 residues. CDR3 region: CASSISLTDTGGNTIYF. The CDR3 DNA sequence: TGTGCCAGTAGTATATCCCTCACGGACACGGGTGGAAACACCATATATTTT.

This clone has just one count. The chain couples TRBV28 to TRBJ2-3, with 9 bases fitting TRBD2. Trimming cost V 8 bases and J 6 bases; bases outside gene matches: 12. The CDR3 spans 15 residues. The V gene's germline CDR1 is MDHEN and CDR2 SYDVKM. The CDR3 nucleotides are TGTGCCAGCGGGGGTAGCGGGGGCTATTCTGATACGCAGTATTTT. This sequence encodes CASGGSGGYSDTQYF.

This chain connects TRBV7-9 to TRBJ2-1, with D unclear. V was shortened by 3 bases and J by 0 bases, with 6 bases between the two germline ends. Germline V CDR1 and CDR2: SEHNR, FQNEAQ (reference sequence). The CDR3 has 14 amino acids. CDR3 region: CASSFRASYNEQFF. CDR3 nucleotide sequence: TGTGCCAGCAGCTTTCGCGCCTCCTACAATGAGCAGTTCTTC. The whole variable domain, remainder taken from reference TRBV7-9 and TRBJ2-1, is DTGVSQNPRHKITKRGQNVTFRCDPISEHNRLYWYRQTLGQGPEFLTYFQNEAQLEKSRLLSDRFSAERPKGSFSTLEIQRTEQGDSAMYLCASSFRASYNEQFFGPGTRLTVL.

The rearrangement uses TRBV2 and TRBJ1-2; D might be TRBD1 (5 bases). CDR3 length: 13 residues. Trimming removed 4 bases from V and 7 bases from J, with 13 bases in between. Per the germline V gene, CDR1 is SNHLY and CDR2 is FYNNEI. The CDR3 nucleotides are TGTGCCAGCAGTGGCAGGGATCGCGGTGGCTACACCTTC. As protein: CASSGRDRGGYTF.

The chain employs TRBV28 and TRBJ2-7; 8 nucleotides agree with TRBD1. CDR3 size: 16 residues. The germline V gene encodes CDR1 MDHEN and CDR2 SYDVKM. The J segment lost 2 bases and the V segment lost 3 bases, leaving 9 bases of the junction unmatched. CDR3 residues: CASSLGDRGLAYEQYF. The CDR3 DNA sequence: TGTGCCAGCAGTTTGGGAGACAGGGGCCTTGCCTACGAGCAGTACTTC. Full variable domain (rest looked up from reference TRBV28 and TRBJ2-7): DVKVTQSSRYLVKRTGEKVFLECVQDMDHENMFWYRQDPGLGLRLIYFSYDVKMKEKGDIPEGYSVSREKKERFSLILESASTNQTSMYLCASSLGDRGLAYEQYFGPGTRLTVT.

This chain uses TRBV28 with TRBJ1-5; 10 nucleotides match TRBD1. The CDR3 loop spans 15 amino acids. CDR1 and CDR2 from the germline V gene are MDHEN and SYDVKM. J gave up 4 bases and V 6 bases, and 6 bases lay outside the gene matches. CDR3 in amino acids: CASRPGTGANQPQHF. DNA of the CDR3: TGTGCCAGCAGACCGGGGACAGGGGCGAATCAGCCCCAGCATTTT. Looking up the rest from reference TRBV28 and TRBJ1-5 gives the full variable domain: DVKVTQSSRYLVKRTGEKVFLECVQDMDHENMFWYRQDPGLGLRLIYFSYDVKMKEKGDIPEGYSVSREKKERFSLILESASTNQTSMYLCASRPGTGANQPQHFGDGTRLSIL.

V gene TRBV30 combines with J gene TRBJ2-5; 7 nucleotides line up with TRBD1. The CDR3 runs 13 residues. Trimming cost V 0 bases and J 4 bases; bases outside gene matches: 2. Germline values: CDR1 GTSNPN, CDR2 SVGIG (reference sequence). CDR3 region: CAWSVQGSETQYF. The CDR3 bases are TGTGCCTGGAGTGTACAGGGGTCAGAGACCCAGTACTTC.

The chain is built from TRBV6-5 and TRBJ1-2; D ambiguous. V lost 7 bases to trimming and J lost 0 bases, with 9 bases between them. This CDR3 is built from 13 residues. Germline assignment: CDR1 MNHEY and CDR2 SVGAGI. The CDR3 loop reads CASTNLANYGYTF. CDR3 coding DNA: TGTGCCAGCACTAATTTAGCTAACTATGGCTACACCTTC.

This clone was seen a few times. The chain recombines TRBV5-1 with TRBJ2-2; D may be TRBD2 (5 bases). The CDR3 totals 16 residues. CDR1 is SGHRS and CDR2 is YFSETQ in the germline V gene. Trimming cost V 6 bases and J 0 bases, with 15 bases left between them. CDR3 in amino acids: CASNPRSGTNTGELFF. The CDR3 coding sequence is TGCGCCAGCAACCCCAGGAGCGGAACGAACACCGGGGAGCTGTTTTTT.

J is TRBJ2-4 and V is TRBV28, with D possibly being TRBD2 (6 bases). The germline V gene has CDR1 MDHEN and CDR2 SYDVKM. Trimming cost V 2 bases and J 0 bases, with 17 bases left between them. CDR3 length: 18 residues. This CDR3 is CASSLSGQGNLAKNIQYF. The DNA of the CDR3 is TGTGCCAGCAGTTTAAGCGGGCAGGGAAATCTAGCCAAAAACATTCAGTACTTC.

In this sample, this clone turned up once. The chain combines TRBV28 with TRBJ1-1, with TRBD1 as a possible D gene (5 bases). CDR3 size: 17 residues. Germline CDR1 and CDR2: MDHEN and SYDVKM. V was pared by 3 bases and J by 3 bases, with 20 bases between. CDR3 amino acids: CASSFGGVRSAYTEAFF. The CDR3 DNA reads TGTGCCAGCAGTTTTGGAGGGGTCCGGAGCGCATACACTGAAGCTTTCTTT. Looking up the rest from reference TRBV28 and TRBJ1-1 gives the full variable domain: DVKVTQSSRYLVKRTGEKVFLECVQDMDHENMFWYRQDPGLGLRLIYFSYDVKMKEKGDIPEGYSVSREKKERFSLILESASTNQTSMYLCASSFGGVRSAYTEAFFGQGTRLTVV.